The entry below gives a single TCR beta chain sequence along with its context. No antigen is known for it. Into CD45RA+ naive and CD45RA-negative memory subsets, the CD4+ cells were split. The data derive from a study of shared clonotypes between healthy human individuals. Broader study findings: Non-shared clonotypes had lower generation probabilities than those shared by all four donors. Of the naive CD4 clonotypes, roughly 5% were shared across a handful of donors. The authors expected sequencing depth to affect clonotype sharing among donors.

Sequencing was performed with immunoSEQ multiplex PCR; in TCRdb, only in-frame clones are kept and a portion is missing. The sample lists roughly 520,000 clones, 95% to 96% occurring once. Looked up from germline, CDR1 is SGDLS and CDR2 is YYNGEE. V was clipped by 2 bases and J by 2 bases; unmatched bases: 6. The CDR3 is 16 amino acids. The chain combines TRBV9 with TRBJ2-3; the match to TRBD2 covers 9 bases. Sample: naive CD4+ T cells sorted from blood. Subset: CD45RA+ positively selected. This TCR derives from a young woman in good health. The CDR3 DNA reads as TGTGCCAGCAGCGTCCGACTAGCGGCGACCACAGATACGCAGTATTTT. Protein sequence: CASSVRLAATTDTQYF.